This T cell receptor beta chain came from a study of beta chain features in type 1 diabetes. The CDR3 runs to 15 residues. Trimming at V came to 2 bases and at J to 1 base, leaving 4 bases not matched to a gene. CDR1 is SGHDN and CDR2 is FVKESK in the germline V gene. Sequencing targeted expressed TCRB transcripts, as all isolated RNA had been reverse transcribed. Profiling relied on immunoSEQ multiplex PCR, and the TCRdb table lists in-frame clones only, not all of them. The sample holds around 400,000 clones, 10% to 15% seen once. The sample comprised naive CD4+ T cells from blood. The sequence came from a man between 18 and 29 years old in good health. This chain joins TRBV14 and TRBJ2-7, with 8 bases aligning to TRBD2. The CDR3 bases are TGTGCCAGCAGCCAATCTCAGCGGGAGTCCTACGAGCAGTACTTC. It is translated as CASSQSQRESYEQYF.